This T cell receptor (beta chain) was documented in a study of response to subunit inactivated influenza vaccine. Whole-study findings and limits: New T cells are recruited in small numbers by each seasonal influenza vaccination, according to the authors' suggestion.

The CDR3 has 19 amino acids. Germline V gene data show CDR1 as MGHRA and CDR2 as YSYEKL. The V gene lost 1 base and the J gene lost 1 base, with 17 bases spanning the gap. Each CDR3 protein gets one entry after TCRdb re-called the RT-PCR reads with MiXCR. Of roughly 710,000 distinct CDR3 sequences in the sample, 12% to 15% were seen once. This clonotype was detected a few times. As yet, its antigen is unknown. The input for sequencing was PBMCs from blood, taken 14 to 15 days before vaccination. The receptor comes from a man aged 50 or older who received an inactivated influenza vaccine. The rearrangement uses TRBV4-1 and TRBJ2-6, with D perhaps matching TRBD1 or TRBD2 (5 bases each). CDR3 amino acids: CASSQVLAGTLSGANVLTF. The CDR3 DNA reads as TGCGCCAGCAGCCAAGTTCTTGCAGGGACCCTTTCTGGGGCCAACGTCCTGACTTTC.